This passage covers 25 T cell receptor beta chains from one sample sequenced in a study of CD8 T cells in Susac syndrome. Random hexamers were used to reverse transcribe roughly 0.5 to 1 ug of RNA. TCRdb re-called the immunoSEQ multiplex PCR reads with MiXCR, one entry per CDR3 protein. The data show 140,000 to 150,000 distinct CDR3 sequences, 94% seen once. Material: CD4+ T cells from PBMCs. Receptors were obtained from a human donor in good health.

The J gene is TRBJ2-5, the V gene TRBV20-1; 9 nucleotides line up with TRBD1. J lost 5 bases, V lost 8 bases, and 3 bases had no gene match. CDR3 length equals 11 residues. CDR1 is DFQATT and CDR2 is SNEGSKA in the germline V gene (reference sequence). CDR3 sequence reads: CSKGQGETQYF. The DNA for the CDR3 is TGCAGTAAAGGACAGGGGGAGACCCAGTACTTC.

This clonotype appeared a single time. This chain links TRBV12-3 or TRBV12-4 with TRBJ1-2; the match to TRBD1 covers 8 bases. The CDR3 sequence is 12 residues long. The V and J ends lost 6 bases and 8 bases, in that order; junction bases with no gene match: 5. The CDR3 region has the DNA TGTGCCAGCAGAGGACAGGGAGGAGGCTACACCTTC. Amino acids: CASRGQGGGYTF.

The J gene is TRBJ1-1, the V gene TRBV5-6; D ambiguous. This CDR3 has 13 amino acids. V was shortened by 5 bases and J by 0 bases, with 8 bases between the two germline ends. Germline CDR1 and CDR2: SGHDT and YYEEEE. The CDR3 region has the DNA TGTGCCAGCAGTTCATTCGTGAACACTGAAGCTTTCTTT. Its protein is CASSSFVNTEAFF.

The chain couples TRBV6-2 or TRBV6-3 to TRBJ2-7; 10 positions agree with TRBD2. The V and J ends lost 6 bases and 2 bases, in that order; junction bases with no gene match: 19. From germline, CDR1 is MNHEY and CDR2 SVGEGT. This CDR3 is built from 19 residues. The CDR3 nucleotides read TGTGCCAGCAGCCCCTTCCAACTATTCGGGACTAGCGTACCCTACGAGCAGTACTTC. It translates to CASSPFQLFGTSVPYEQYF.

This sequence joins TRBV6-5 and TRBJ2-1; D is ambiguous. The V end was cut by 0 bases, the J end by 2 bases, with 8 bases between. The CDR3 totals 15 residues. Germline CDR1 and CDR2: MNHEY and SVGAGI. The CDR3 reads CASSYSWGAYNEQFF. The CDR3 DNA sequence: TGTGCCAGCAGTTACTCTTGGGGTGCCTACAATGAGCAGTTCTTC.

This chain links TRBV20-1 with TRBJ2-4; perhaps TRBD2 as D (5 bases). Germline V lookup: CDR1 DFQATT, CDR2 SNEGSKA (reference sequence). This CDR3 has 14 residues. Trimming removed 0 bases at V and 6 bases at J, with 12 bases between. CDR3 loop: CSARERALGNIQYF. The DNA for the CDR3 is TGCAGTGCTAGAGAGCGGGCCTTGGGAAACATTCAGTACTTC.

The chain employs TRBV2 and TRBJ2-3; 8 bases line up with TRBD2. Germline CDR1 reads SNHLY; CDR2 reads FYNNEI. V gave up 5 bases and J gave up 4 bases; unmatched junction bases: 8. This CDR3 region has 15 residues. In nucleotides, the CDR3 is TGTGCCAGCAGTACCAGCGGGAGTAACGCAGATACGCAGTATTTT. Translated, it gives CASSTSGSNADTQYF.

The chain joins TRBV7-3 to TRBJ2-5, with 9 nucleotides matching TRBD2. The CDR3 runs 15 residues. In germline, CDR1 is SGHTA, CDR2 FQGTGA. V shed 1 base, J shed 5 bases, and the junction held 5 bases outside the gene matches. CDR3 nucleotides: TGTGCCAGCAGCTTAAGGGGGACTAGCAGCGAGACCCAGTACTTC. Residues: CASSLRGTSSETQYF.

The chain is built from TRBV20-1 and TRBJ2-2, with D maybe TRBD1 (6 bases). Germline values: CDR1 DFQATT, CDR2 SNEGSKA (reference sequence). There are 13 residues in the CDR3. Trimming took 1 base from V and 3 from J, leaving 6 bases between them. CDR3: CSARAGDTGELFF. As DNA, the CDR3 is TGCAGTGCTAGAGCAGGGGACACCGGGGAGCTGTTTTTT.

The chain has TRBV27 and TRBJ2-7; D is uncertain. Trimming removed 5 bases at V and 8 bases at J, with 13 bases between. Germline V CDR1 and CDR2: MNHEY, SMNVEV (reference sequence). This CDR3 contains 12 residues. In DNA form, the CDR3 reads TGTGCCAGCAGTCCCCCAGTGGGTAAGCAGTACTTC. This translates into CASSPPVGKQYF.

The rearrangement links TRBV5-4 to TRBJ2-3; 12 bases are shared with TRBD2. The CDR3 runs 20 residues. V lost 4 bases, J lost 3 bases, and 18 bases stayed unmatched. Germline V CDR1 and CDR2: SGHNT, YYREEE (reference sequence). DNA for the CDR3: TGTGCCAGCAGCAACAGACTAGCGGGAGTTCCCCGGACCTCAACAGATACGCAGTATTTT. Translation gives CASSNRLAGVPRTSTDTQYF.

The CDR3 DNA reads as TGTGCCAGCAGCGTAGCCCCCGGTCTGGAGCGGGGCAATGAGCAGTTCTTC. Protein: CASSVAPGLERGNEQFF. The chain combines TRBV9 with TRBJ2-1, with TRBD2 identical over 7 bases. Germline V lookup: CDR1 SGDLS, CDR2 YYNGEE. The CDR3 loop spans 17 amino acids. J gave up 6 bases and V 0 bases, and 12 bases lay outside the gene matches. Drawing the rest from reference TRBV9 and TRBJ2-1, the complete variable domain is DSGVTQTPKHLITATGQRVTLRCSPRSGDLSVYWYQQSLDQGLQFLIQYYNGEERAKGNILERFSAQQFPDLHSELNLSSLELGDSALYFCASSVAPGLERGNEQFFGPGTRLTVL.

This chain joins TRBV9 and TRBJ2-1, with TRBD2 matching over 9 bases. Germline V lookup: CDR1 SGDLS, CDR2 YYNGEE. The CDR3 runs 20 residues. V lost 3 bases to trimming and J lost 6 bases; unmatched junction nucleotides: 22. The CDR3 coding sequence is TGTGCCAGCAGCGACCATGCGGGTCGAAGGCTAGCGGGACTTTCCAATGAGCAGTTCTTC. This gives the protein CASSDHAGRRLAGLSNEQFF. Looking up the rest from reference TRBV9 and TRBJ2-1 gives the full variable domain: DSGVTQTPKHLITATGQRVTLRCSPRSGDLSVYWYQQSLDQGLQFLIQYYNGEERAKGNILERFSAQQFPDLHSELNLSSLELGDSALYFCASSDHAGRRLAGLSNEQFFGPGTRLTVL.

The chain has TRBV6-5 and TRBJ2-7; D remains unclear. This CDR3 contains 16 residues. The V end was cut by 0 bases, the J end by 4 bases, with 16 bases between. CDR1 and CDR2 from the germline V gene are MNHEY and SVGAGI. CDR3 DNA sequence: TGTGCCAGCAGTTACTCGAAGGTCTCCTTTTTTTACGAGCAGTACTTC. Amino acids: CASSYSKVSFFYEQYF.

V is TRBV30 and J is TRBJ2-2; 8 bases are shared with TRBD1. The germline CDR1 and CDR2 sequences are GTSNPN and SVGIG (reference sequence). Unmatched junction bases numbered 3, after V lost 2 bases and J lost 7 bases. The CDR3 covers 13 residues. CDR3 nucleotide sequence: TGTGCCTGGAGTAACAGGGGGGACGGGGAGCTGTTTTTT. Its translation: CAWSNRGDGELFF.

This clonotype was found a few times. The chain is built from TRBV5-1 and TRBJ1-3; 7 bases are shared with TRBD1. Germline CDR1 and CDR2: SGHRS and YFSETQ. The V segment lost 2 bases and the J segment 0 bases; nucleotides outside the gene matches: 2. The CDR3 has 15 amino acids. The DNA for the CDR3 is TGCGCCAGCAGCTTCGGACAGGCCTCTGGAAACACCATATATTTT. Translating gives CASSFGQASGNTIYF.

The chain carries TRBV3-1 and TRBJ1-2; D is possibly TRBD1 (6 bases). V shed 4 bases and J shed 5 bases, with 17 bases lying between them. Germline CDR1 and CDR2: LGHDT and YNNKEL (reference sequence). The CDR3 loop spans 15 amino acids. CDR3 region: CASSLRAGVGYGYTF. CDR3 sequence (DNA): TGTGCCAGCAGCCTTCGGGCAGGGGTTGGGTATGGCTACACCTTC.

The chain couples TRBV20-1 to TRBJ2-3; 8 bases map to TRBD2. Trimming at V came to 3 bases and at J to 7 bases, leaving 15 bases not matched to a gene. Per germline, CDR1 DFQATT and CDR2 SNEGSKA (reference sequence). CDR3 length: 16 residues. CDR3 DNA: TGCAGTGCTAGGTCAGGTATATCGGGAGGGCCATATACGCAGTATTTT. Residues: CSARSGISGGPYTQYF.

The chain links TRBV5-1 to TRBJ2-2, with TRBD1 as a possible D gene (6 bases). There are 16 residues in the CDR3. The V end lost 0 bases, the J end lost 0 bases, and 9 bases lay between the germline ends. The germline gives CDR1 SGHRS, CDR2 YFSETQ. The CDR3 nucleotides read TGCGCCAGCAGCTTGGAAACAGGGTCGAACACCGGGGAGCTGTTTTTT. Amino acids: CASSLETGSNTGELFF.

The rearrangement uses TRBV6-1 and TRBJ2-2, with a possible D match to TRBD1 (5 bases). From germline, CDR1 is MNHNS and CDR2 SASEGT. This CDR3 region has 16 residues. Trimming took off 4 bases at V and 4 bases at J, with 16 bases between the two ends. CDR3 sequence (DNA): TGTGCCAGCAGTGTTGAGCCTCAAAGGGGCACCGGGGAGCTGTTTTTT. It specifies CASSVEPQRGTGELFF.

The chain couples TRBV6-1 to TRBJ2-2, with 15 bases aligning to TRBD2. The ends lost 10 bases at V and 4 bases at J; junction bases unmatched: 10. The germline V gene encodes CDR1 MNHNS and CDR2 SASEGT. CDR3 length: 17 amino acids. The CDR3 nucleotides are TGTGCCATCAGGGGGACTAGCGGGAGGACCCTCACCGGGGAGCTGTTTTTT. Amino acid sequence: CAIRGTSGRTLTGELFF.

The chain couples TRBV7-9 to TRBJ2-3; TRBD1 agrees at 10 bases. The J segment lost 0 bases and the V segment lost 4 bases, leaving 4 bases of the junction unmatched. This CDR3 has 16 amino acids. Germline V gene sequence: CDR1 SEHNR, CDR2 FQNEAQ (reference sequence). The CDR3 loop is CASSSWTGGSTDTQYF. The CDR3 DNA reads TGTGCCAGCAGCTCCTGGACAGGGGGTAGCACAGATACGCAGTATTTT.

The rearrangement links TRBV5-1 to TRBJ2-7, with 10 bases aligning to TRBD2. The CDR3 consists of 17 residues. The germline CDR1 and CDR2 sequences are SGHRS and YFSETQ. J gave up 1 base and V 4 bases, and 11 bases lay outside the gene matches. The CDR3 coding sequence is TGCGCCAGCAGCCCACTAGCGGGAAGAGCGGTGTCCTACGAGCAGTACTTC. It yields the protein CASSPLAGRAVSYEQYF.

The V gene is TRBV28, the J gene TRBJ1-2, with D tentatively TRBD1 (5 bases). Germline CDR1 MDHEN, CDR2 SYDVKM. The CDR3 extends over 13 amino acids. V lost 6 bases and J lost 2, with 10 bases in between. In nucleotides, the CDR3 is TGTGCCAGCAGCATGCCAGGGAACTATGGCTACACCTTC. This encodes CASSMPGNYGYTF.

This clonotype was detected only a few times. This rearrangement joins TRBV7-8 to TRBJ2-7, with D perhaps assigned TRBD1 or TRBD2 (5 bases each). This CDR3 region has 14 residues. The germline gives CDR1 SGHVS, CDR2 FQNEAQ. Trimming left V 3 bases short and J 0 bases short, with 9 bases between. The CDR3 sequence: CASSLGRSSYEQYF. The CDR3 DNA follows: TGTGCCAGCAGCTTGGGACGGAGCTCCTACGAGCAGTACTTC.